These 22 T cell receptor beta chains were sequenced from one sample in a study of OX40 agonist ivuxolimab in advanced cancers. Library construction relied on the immunoSEQ multiplex PCR assay. Sourced from immuneACCESS, this table was stored by TCRdb with only in-frame sequences that have V and J called. A share of the clones is absent; for the studies checked, an unresolved V gene accounts for under half, and the remainder has no known explanation. The sample yields approximately 50,000 clones; roughly 90% were counted once. The top ten clonotypes cover less than 9.5% of the sample. Source: CD4+ or CD8+ T cells sorted from blood, taken in a trial of the OX40 agonist ivuxolimab. Source of these receptors: an adult with an advanced solid tumor such as melanoma, head and neck, liver or kidney cancer.

The chain couples TRBV19 to TRBJ2-6; D not resolved. The CDR3 is 14 residues long. Trimming left V 6 bases short and J 3 bases short, with 9 bases between. Germline loops: CDR1 LNHDA, CDR2 SQIVND (reference sequence). The CDR3 is CASRLGGGANVLTF. The CDR3 DNA follows: TGTGCCAGTAGACTCGGTGGTGGGGCCAACGTCCTGACTTTC.

This chain links TRBV14 with TRBJ1-2, with TRBD1 as a possible D gene (5 bases). The CDR3 consists of 13 residues. Trimming shortened V by 6 bases and J by 5 bases, and 13 bases separated the two germline ends. CDR1 is SGHDN, CDR2 FVKESK, per germline. For the CDR3, the DNA is TGTGCCAGCAGACCAGCCGCAGGGTATGGCTACACCTTC. This translates into CASRPAAGYGYTF.

The chain joins TRBV9 to TRBJ2-2; 10 positions agree with TRBD2. CDR3 length equals 17 residues. V gave up 0 bases and J gave up 8 bases; unmatched junction bases: 10. Germline values: CDR1 SGDLS, CDR2 YYNGEE. The CDR3 sequence: CASSVAASSGSWGELFF. CDR3 sequence (DNA): TGTGCCAGCAGCGTAGCCGCTTCTAGCGGGAGCTGGGGGGAGCTGTTTTTT.

This chain uses TRBV6-6 with TRBJ1-5, with 10 bases identical to TRBD1. Germline loops: CDR1 MNHNY, CDR2 SVGAGI (reference sequence). Trimming cost V 5 bases and J 5 bases; bases outside gene matches: 6. The CDR3 has 15 residues. The CDR3 sequence is CASSQPGQGDQPQHF. The DNA for the CDR3 is TGTGCCAGCAGTCAACCCGGACAGGGGGATCAGCCCCAGCATTTT.

The rearrangement joins TRBV6-5 to TRBJ2-7, with 10 bases lining up with TRBD2. This CDR3 spans 15 amino acids. CDR1 and CDR2 (germline): MNHEY, SVGAGI. The V gene end was trimmed by 1 base and the J gene end by 2 bases; junction bases not matched to a gene: 2. Written as DNA, the CDR3 is TGTGCCAGCAGTTACTTAGCGGGAGGTCCCTACGAGCAGTACTTC. Protein product: CASSYLAGGPYEQYF.

The chain combines TRBV7-3 with TRBJ2-1; D remains ambiguous. The CDR3 consists of 13 residues. Germline V CDR1 and CDR2: SGHTA, FQGTGA. The V and J ends lost 1 base and 9 bases respectively, with 10 bases between them. The CDR3 DNA sequence: TGTGCCAGCAGCTTAAGGGTCGATGGTGAGCAGTTCTTC. This sequence encodes CASSLRVDGEQFF.

This chain links TRBV14 with TRBJ1-6, with D possibly matching TRBD1 (5 bases). Germline loops: CDR1 SGHDN, CDR2 FVKESK. V was shortened by 3 bases and J by 13 bases, with 16 bases between the two germline ends. The CDR3 runs 14 residues. The chain's CDR3 is CASSQGRELNPLHF. The CDR3 region has the DNA TGTGCCAGCAGCCAGGGCAGGGAATTGAATCCCCTCCACTTT.

This chain links TRBV29-1 with TRBJ2-7; 9 nucleotides agree with TRBD1. The CDR3 totals 13 residues. Germline CDR1 SQVTM, CDR2 ANQGSEA. Trimming took 8 bases from V and 4 from J; bases not matched to a gene: 9. CDR3 sequence reads: CSFSQGAPYEQYF. CDR3 bases: TGCAGCTTCTCACAGGGGGCTCCTTACGAGCAGTACTTC.

V gene TRBV10-3 combines with J gene TRBJ2-3, with D unclear. Germline values: CDR1 ENHRY, CDR2 SYGVKD. This CDR3 contains 12 residues. V was shortened by 6 bases and J by 2 bases, with 6 bases between the two germline ends. Written as DNA, the CDR3 is TGTGCCATCAGCCCTAACACAGATACGCAGTATTTT. Translated, it gives CAISPNTDTQYF.

The chain combines TRBV28 with TRBJ1-5; D unresolved. With 7 bases removed from V and 3 bases from J, the gap between germline ends came to 7 bases. This CDR3 is built from 12 residues. Germline CDR1 reads MDHEN; CDR2 reads SYDVKM. The CDR3 region has the DNA TGTGCCAGCACGATCCTCAATCAGCCCCAGCATTTT. Its translation: CASTILNQPQHF.

The chain couples TRBV15 to TRBJ2-7; 7 nucleotides match TRBD2. Germline V gene data show CDR1 as LNHNV and CDR2 as YYDKDF (reference sequence). Unmatched junction bases numbered 9, after V lost 0 bases and J lost 1 base. The CDR3 loop spans 17 amino acids. The CDR3 reads CATSRDGEGLISYEQYF. In nucleotides, the CDR3 is TGTGCCACCAGCAGAGATGGGGAGGGGCTAATATCCTACGAGCAGTACTTC.

The chain couples TRBV11-3 to TRBJ2-3; 11 nucleotides agree with TRBD2. Germline CDR1 SGHNT, CDR2 YENEEA. The CDR3 has 16 amino acids. The ends lost 1 base at V and 3 bases at J; junction bases unmatched: 3. The CDR3 reads CASSLVVAGGTDTQYF. In nucleotides, the CDR3 is TGTGCCAGCAGCTTAGTTGTAGCGGGAGGGACAGATACGCAGTATTTT.

CDR3 nucleotides: TGCGCCAGCAGCCTTGAGTACTCTGGAAACACCATATATTTT. Residues: CASSLEYSGNTIYF. The gene calls are TRBV5-1 and TRBJ1-3; D not resolved. The germline V gene encodes CDR1 SGHRS and CDR2 YFSETQ. The CDR3 has 14 residues. The ends were cut back, 4 bases at V and 0 bases at J, with 8 bases in the middle. Together with reference TRBV5-1 and TRBJ1-3, the CDR3 gives the full variable domain: KAGVTQTPRYLIKTRGQQVTLSCSPISGHRSVSWYQQTPGQGLQFLFEYFSETQRNKGNFPGRFSGRQFSNSRSEMNVSTLELGDSALYLCASSLEYSGNTIYFGEGSWLTVV.

This clone came up once. The J gene is TRBJ2-1, the V gene TRBV2, with 11 positions matching TRBD2. CDR1 is SNHLY and CDR2 is FYNNEI in the germline V gene. The CDR3 loop spans 14 amino acids. J gave up 7 bases and V 6 bases, and 5 bases lay outside the gene matches. Here the CDR3 DNA reads TGTGCCAGCAGGGTAGCGGGAGGGGGAAATGAGCAGTTCTTC. Its translation is CASRVAGGGNEQFF.

Only a few counts were recorded for this clone. The rearrangement uses TRBV27 and TRBJ1-1; D perhaps matches TRBD1 (6 bases). This CDR3 is 13 amino acids long. The germline V gene encodes CDR1 MNHEY and CDR2 SMNVEV (reference sequence). V was pared by 7 bases and J by 8 bases, with 17 bases between. The CDR3 here is CASKSGLGGEAFF. DNA for the CDR3: TGTGCCAGCAAATCGGGCTTAGGGGGGGAAGCTTTCTTT.

This sequence joins TRBV7-9 and TRBJ2-1, with D possibly matching TRBD1 (6 bases). Germline CDR1 reads SEHNR; CDR2 reads FQNEAQ (reference sequence). The CDR3 is made up of 14 amino acids. V lost 5 bases and J 2 bases, leaving 10 bases between the germline ends. The CDR3 sequence is CASSRGQTYNEQFF. CDR3 bases: TGTGCCAGCAGCAGAGGACAGACCTACAATGAGCAGTTCTTC.

The chain links TRBV25-1 to TRBJ1-1, with a possible D match to TRBD1 (6 bases). V lost 4 bases, J lost 7 bases, and 16 bases lay in between. CDR3 length: 14 amino acids. Germline CDR1 reads MGHDK; CDR2 reads SYGVNS. CDR3 nucleotide sequence: TGTGCCAGCAGTGCCCCCAGGGGACGTGGTGAAGCTTTCTTT. Protein sequence: CASSAPRGRGEAFF.

This chain links TRBV7-9 with TRBJ2-7; TRBD1 matches at 9 bases. Germline CDR1 and CDR2: SEHNR and FQNEAQ (reference sequence). The CDR3 loop spans 14 amino acids. Unmatched junction bases numbered 1, after V lost 4 bases and J lost 0 bases. CDR3 loop: CASSSTGGSYEQYF. CDR3 nucleotides: TGTGCCAGCAGCTCGACAGGGGGCTCCTACGAGCAGTACTTC.

Details on this clone: The same CDR3 also results from other DNA sequences found in this sample. This chain uses TRBV19 with TRBJ1-1; 8 nucleotides match TRBD1. Germline V gene lookup returns CDR1 LNHDA and CDR2 SQIVND (reference sequence). Losses at the gene ends were 5 bases for V and 0 bases for J; bases not matched to a gene: 5. The length of the CDR3 is 15 residues. CDR3 bases: TGTGCCAGTAGTCTGAGACAGGGGTTGAACACTGAAGCTTTCTTT. Protein product: CASSLRQGLNTEAFF. Drawing the rest from reference TRBV19 and TRBJ1-1, the complete variable domain is DGGITQSPKYLFRKEGQNVTLSCEQNLNHDAMYWYRQDPGQGLRLIYYSQIVNDFQKGDIAEGYSVSREKKESFPLTVTSAQKNPTAFYLCASSLRQGLNTEAFFGQGTRLTVV.

This chain joins TRBV13 and TRBJ2-5; 9 positions match TRBD2. From germline, CDR1 is PRHDT and CDR2 FYEKMQ (reference sequence). The length of the CDR3 is 15 residues. V trimming: 2 bases; J trimming: 5 bases; junction bases outside the gene matches: 6. CDR3 DNA: TGTGCCAGCAGCTTATCCCTAGCGGGAACCGAGACCCAGTACTTC. Translation gives CASSLSLAGTETQYF.

The rearrangement links TRBV7-8 to TRBJ1-3; no firm D call. The CDR3 has 12 amino acids. Per germline, CDR1 SGHVS and CDR2 FQNEAQ. Trimming removed 7 bases at V and 4 bases at J, with 8 bases between. The CDR3 loop reads CASTNQGNTIYF. CDR3 nucleotides: TGTGCCAGCACCAACCAGGGAAACACCATATATTTT.

This chain links TRBV5-5 with TRBJ2-7; D might be TRBD2 (7 bases). The germline V gene encodes CDR1 SGHKS and CDR2 YYEKEE (reference sequence). This CDR3 contains 14 residues. The V gene lost 4 bases and the J gene lost 1 base, with 12 bases spanning the gap. CDR3 bases: TGTGCCAGCAGCCTGGGGGGGCAATCCTACGAGCAGTACTTC. Encoded protein: CASSLGGQSYEQYF. Using reference TRBV5-5 and TRBJ2-7 for the parts outside the CDR3, the full variable domain is DAGVTQSPTHLIKTRGQQVTLRCSPISGHKSVSWYQQVLGQGPQFIFQYYEKEERGRGNFPDRFSARQFPNYSSELNVNALLLGDSALYLCASSLGGQSYEQYFGPGTRLTVT.